This paragraph reports one TCR beta chain. What it binds is unknown. This CDR3 is also generated by other DNA sequences in the sample. The data belong to a study of cytomegalovirus exposure and HLA in healthy donors. Whole-study findings and limits: The study put 150 to 200 TCR beta chains on its list as cytomegalovirus-associated.

PCR used 60 Vbeta primers and 13 Jbeta primers. TCRdb keeps only in-frame clones here, not all; method: immunoSEQ multiplex PCR. The sample consists of hundreds of thousands of clones, 70% to 90% of them appearing once. The germline V and J ends were trimmed by 3 bases and 2 bases, with 4 bases remaining between them. The CDR3 extends over 12 amino acids. The V gene's germline CDR1 is SNHLY and CDR2 FYNNEI. The rearrangement uses TRBV2 and TRBJ1-2; D is undetermined. This clonotype originated in a woman aged 18-30 years in good health and CMV-seronegative. Material for sequencing was PBMCs. The CDR3 DNA sequence: TGTGCCAGCAGTGAGAGCAACTATGGCTACACCTTC. The encoded protein is CASSESNYGYTF.